These 5 T cell receptor beta chains came from one sample sequenced in a study of cytomegalovirus exposure and HLA in healthy donors. PCR used 60 Vbeta primers and 13 Jbeta primers. Produced via immunoSEQ multiplex PCR; TCRdb's table is partial and in-frame only. The sample table sets out about 200,000 clones. Sequenced input: PBMCs. These TCRs come from a man aged 25 to 40 in good health and CMV-seronegative.

The V and J genes are TRBV6-6 and TRBJ2-7; 9 nucleotides line up with TRBD1. The CDR3 totals 14 residues. The germline V gene encodes CDR1 MNHNY and CDR2 SVGAGI (reference sequence). V trimming: 7 bases; J trimming: 4 bases; junction bases outside the gene matches: 8. CDR3 residues: CASNPGQGLYEQYF. DNA of the CDR3: TGTGCCAGCAACCCGGGACAGGGACTGTACGAGCAGTACTTC.

V gene TRBV6-1 combines with J gene TRBJ1-1, with D possibly being TRBD1 (5 bases). V was pared by 7 bases and J by 7 bases, with 13 bases between. Germline-derived CDR1 and CDR2 are MNHNS and SASEGT. This CDR3 spans 12 amino acids. The CDR3, as DNA: TGTGCCAGCATTTCAACGGGGGATGAAGCTTTCTTT. Encoded protein: CASISTGDEAFF.

J is TRBJ2-5 and V is TRBV7-2; tentative D call: TRBD1 (6 bases). The J call may be mistaken, given a closer DNA end match to TRBJ2-7. This CDR3 region has 15 residues. Germline V gene data show CDR1 as SGHTA and CDR2 as FQGNSA. The CDR3 spells CASSLGGTYSYEQYF. As DNA, the CDR3 is TGTGCCAGCAGCTTAGGTGGGACATACTCCTACGAGCAGTACTTC.

The chain is built from TRBV11-3 and TRBJ1-2; TRBD1 might be the D (6 bases). Germline CDR1 is SGHNT and CDR2 is YENEEA. The CDR3 is made up of 14 amino acids. Trimming stripped 2 bases from V and 3 bases from J, with 10 bases between. CDR3 sequence (DNA): TGTGCCAGCAGCTTAAATCAGGGGTACTATGGCTACACCTTC. This codes for CASSLNQGYYGYTF.

This sequence joins TRBV6-5 and TRBJ2-5, with a tentative D call TRBD1 (6 bases). CDR1 and CDR2 (germline): MNHEY, SVGAGI. This CDR3 spans 14 amino acids. V lost 2 bases and J 2 bases, leaving 9 bases between the germline ends. CDR3 residues: CASSYTQGQETQYF. CDR3 nucleotide sequence: TGTGCCAGCAGTTACACCCAGGGGCAAGAGACCCAGTACTTC.